The entry below gives a single TCR beta chain sequence along with its context. Its antigen is unidentified. The data were taken from a study of cytomegalovirus exposure and HLA in healthy donors. Germline lookup yields CDR1 LNHDA and CDR2 SQIVND (reference sequence). The V gene end was trimmed by 5 bases and the J gene end by 3 bases; junction bases not matched to a gene: 12. The CDR3 has 16 amino acids. The study ran its PCR with 60 Vbeta and 13 Jbeta primers. This table comes from immunoSEQ multiplex PCR, and its TCRdb copy is limited to in-frame clones, with some not included. The data contain 150,000 to 200,000 clones, around four fifths of them singletons. Broader study findings: When analyzed later, a missense DCLRE1C variant was found to be linked to TCR beta V- and J-gene trimming. In an earlier analysis, in about 530 donors, most V segments appeared productive either ~90% or ~30% of the time. 164 TCR beta chains were listed as cytomegalovirus-associated. In vitro testing confirmed a few CMV-associated chains as specific for CMV antigens.

This receptor was taken from a woman aged 45-65 years in good health and CMV-seropositive. The J gene is TRBJ2-7, the V gene TRBV19, with TRBD1 matching 8 bases. The sequenced sample was PBMCs. CDR3 amino acids: CASSLGGTGRYYEQYF. Written as DNA, the CDR3 is TGTGCCAGTAGTTTAGGGGGGACAGGAAGGTACTACGAGCAGTACTTC.